This T cell receptor (beta chain) was observed in a study of T cells after posttransplantation cyclophosphamide. Notes on the study in general: TRB clonality was highly associated with recipient CMV seropositivity and reactivation. Later blood repertoires were often dominated by clones from the donor CD8+ memory compartment. TRB overlap between skin or GI tissue T cells and blood was limited.

Sequenced by immunoSEQ multiplex PCR; TCRdb stores in-frame clones only, minus some. The sample records around 30,000 clones, about 87% being singletons. V lost 5 bases to trimming and J lost 3 bases; unmatched junction nucleotides: 7. The CDR3 consists of 14 residues. Germline values: CDR1 MNHEY, CDR2 SVGAGI. Regarding this clone: Antigen specificity is unknown.

The receptor was isolated from a woman in her thirties or forties with a blood cancer, CMV-positive, and with a related stem cell donor. The source material was PBMCs. The chain couples TRBV6-5 to TRBJ2-7, with 7 bases aligning to TRBD2. DNA for the CDR3: TGTGCCAGCAGTACCGCGCCGGGGGGCTACGAGCAGTACTTC. Its protein is CASSTAPGGYEQYF.